This T cell receptor beta chain was obtained from a study of T cells after yellow fever vaccination. This clonotype has at least ten counts. The CDR3 loop spans 17 amino acids. V lost 4 bases to trimming and J lost 3 bases; unmatched junction nucleotides: 14. Germline V CDR1 and CDR2: SGHTA, FQGNSA. TCRdb re-analysed the 5' RACE reads in MiXCR, keeping a single row per CDR3 protein. In the table there are about 580,000 distinct CDR3 sequences, around 17% of which are singletons. The material sequenced was PBMCs, taken 5 days after the first yellow fever vaccination. This receptor was identified in a man aged 18-30 years who received the YFV17D yellow fever vaccine. V gene TRBV7-2 combines with J gene TRBJ2-7; TRBD2 matches 8 bases. The CDR3 DNA reads TGTGCCAGCAGCTCCACGCGGGGGGCCGGTATTGGCTACGAGCAGTACTTC. Protein sequence: CASSSTRGAGIGYEQYF.